Shown below are 30 T cell receptor beta chains from a single sample sequenced in a study of T cell responses to AZD1222 COVID-19 vaccine. The table came from immunoSEQ multiplex PCR; TCRdb's copy has only in-frame clones and leaves some out. The table has roughly 180,000 clones, roughly 94% seen once; the top ten hold about 0.6%. The material was peripheral blood, obtained on day 0 of AZD1222 vaccination. These TCRs come from an adult in good health.

This chain uses TRBV6-1 with TRBJ1-2; D is undetermined. Per the germline V gene, CDR1 is MNHNS and CDR2 is SASEGT. The CDR3 length is 12 residues. Between the trimmed V and J ends, which lost 1 base and 6 bases, there was a span of 6 bases. CDR3 in amino acids: CASSEGGDGYTF. The CDR3 coding sequence is TGTGCCAGCAGTGAAGGTGGCGATGGCTACACCTTC.

Here the CDR3 DNA reads TGTGCCAGCAGCAAAGCGGGTAAGGGCCTAAACATTCAGTACTTC. It specifies CASSKAGKGLNIQYF. The chain is built from TRBV21-1 and TRBJ2-4. TRBV21-1 is noted as a pseudogene. The CDR3 spans 15 residues.

This clone has only one observation. The V and J genes are TRBV5-1 and TRBJ2-1; tentative D call: TRBD2 (6 bases). The CDR3 consists of 19 residues. Per the germline V gene, CDR1 is SGHRS and CDR2 is YFSETQ. Trimming pared 2 bases from V and 0 bases from J, leaving 21 bases between. The CDR3 DNA reads as TGCGCCAGCAGCTTTCGACTAGTAAACGCCTTGAACTCCTACAATGAGCAGTTCTTC. It specifies CASSFRLVNALNSYNEQFF.

This rearrangement joins TRBV27 to TRBJ1-2, with 7 bases matching TRBD1. Germline CDR1 is MNHEY and CDR2 is SMNVEV (reference sequence). This CDR3 comprises 14 residues. V gave up 8 bases and J gave up 3 bases; unmatched junction bases: 9. CDR3 nucleotide sequence: TGTGCCAGCGGGCAAAGACAGGGCTACTATGGCTACACCTTC. It translates to CASGQRQGYYGYTF.

The V and J genes are TRBV19 and TRBJ2-1; D unresolved. This CDR3 is built from 13 residues. The germline V and J ends were trimmed by 3 bases and 6 bases, with 9 bases remaining between them. The germline CDR1 and CDR2 sequences are LNHDA and SQIVND (reference sequence). CDR3 in DNA: TGTGCCAGTAGTATGAACCTTATCAATGAGCAGTTCTTC. Its translation is CASSMNLINEQFF.

CDR3 sequence (DNA): TGTGCCTGGACCGACAGGGGGCTGGGTGAAGCTTTCTTT. It translates to CAWTDRGLGEAFF. The chain couples TRBV30 to TRBJ1-1; 10 bases are a match to TRBD1. Germline lookup yields CDR1 GTSNPN and CDR2 SVGIG (reference sequence). J was trimmed by 7 bases and V by 4 bases; bases with no gene match: 6. There are 13 residues in the CDR3.

The V call is TRBV6-5, the J call TRBJ1-5; D remains ambiguous. V gave up 2 bases and J gave up 7 bases, with 9 bases separating them. The CDR3 is 13 amino acids. CDR1 and CDR2 (germline): MNHEY, SVGAGI. The CDR3 region has the DNA TGTGCCAGCAGTTACCTATCGGGGCAGCCCCAGCATTTT. As protein: CASSYLSGQPQHF.

This chain links TRBV28 with TRBJ1-4; tentatively, D is TRBD1 (6 bases). The CDR3 extends over 15 amino acids. Trimming removed 2 bases at V and 0 bases at J, with 7 bases between. Germline-derived CDR1 and CDR2 are MDHEN and SYDVKM. The CDR3 nucleotides read TGTGCCAGCAGTTTACGGGGGCCAACTAATGAAAAACTGTTTTTT. This encodes CASSLRGPTNEKLFF.

V and J are TRBV7-2 and TRBJ1-1; TRBD1 might be the D (5 bases). V lost 5 bases and J lost 5, with 15 bases in between. Germline lookup yields CDR1 SGHTA and CDR2 FQGNSA. This CDR3 comprises 14 residues. The CDR3 DNA sequence: TGTGCCAGCAGCCCCCGGAGGGGTCGAACTGAAGCTTTCTTT. Translated: CASSPRRGRTEAFF.

The gene calls are TRBV2 and TRBJ2-7; TRBD2 matches 9 bases. CDR3 size: 13 residues. V gave up 6 bases and J gave up 4 bases; unmatched junction bases: 4. In germline, CDR1 is SNHLY, CDR2 FYNNEI. The CDR3, as DNA: TGTGCCAGCAGGAGCGGGGGGAGGTACGAGCAGTACTTC. Residues: CASRSGGRYEQYF.

The chain joins TRBV6-5 to TRBJ2-2, with D unclear. The CDR3 contains 16 residues. Germline CDR1 and CDR2: MNHEY and SVGAGI. Trimming shortened V by 1 base and J by 0 bases, and 9 bases separated the two germline ends. The CDR3: CASSYWGTANTGELFF. CDR3 in DNA: TGTGCCAGCAGTTACTGGGGTACTGCGAACACCGGGGAGCTGTTTTTT.

This chain links TRBV5-1 with TRBJ1-4, with D uncertain. The CDR3 has 15 residues. The V end was cut by 0 bases, the J end by 8 bases, with 14 bases between. The V gene's germline CDR1 is SGHRS and CDR2 YFSETQ. The CDR3 DNA reads TGCGCCAGCAGCTTGGAACAGCCCCACAGAGAAAAACTGTTTTTT. As protein: CASSLEQPHREKLFF.

The chain recombines TRBV18 with TRBJ1-1; D unresolved. The V gene's germline CDR1 is KGHSH and CDR2 LQKENI. This CDR3 has 12 amino acids. The germline V and J ends were trimmed by 6 bases and 4 bases, with 9 bases remaining between them. CDR3 protein: CASSLDGTEAFF. The CDR3 nucleotides read TGTGCCAGCTCCCTCGACGGCACTGAAGCTTTCTTT.

The chain links TRBV6-1 to TRBJ2-7; D gene ambiguous. Germline V gene sequence: CDR1 MNHNS, CDR2 SASEGT. Trimming stripped 1 base from V and 3 bases from J, with 7 bases between. The CDR3 extends over 13 amino acids. The CDR3: CASSEEVSYEQYF. As DNA, the CDR3 is TGTGCCAGCAGTGAAGAAGTTAGCTACGAGCAGTACTTC.

This chain links TRBV6-5 with TRBJ2-2; D may be TRBD1 (6 bases). Deletions cut 2 bases from V and 2 bases from J, with 12 bases between. Germline assignment: CDR1 MNHEY and CDR2 SVGAGI. CDR3 size: 16 residues. DNA for the CDR3: TGTGCCAGCAGTTACGGGCAGGGGTCTAACACCGGGGAGCTGTTTTTT. Its protein is CASSYGQGSNTGELFF.

The chain combines TRBV18 with TRBJ1-1, with D possibly TRBD1 on 5 matching bases. V lost 1 base and J lost 5, with 11 bases in between. The CDR3 length is 14 residues. The germline V gene encodes CDR1 KGHSH and CDR2 LQKENI. CDR3 DNA sequence: TGTGCCAGCTCACCACAGGGCGGGGGGACTGAAGCTTTCTTT. Encoded protein: CASSPQGGGTEAFF.

The genes are TRBV6-5 and TRBJ1-1; a weak D match, TRBD1 (5 bases). Germline lookup yields CDR1 MNHEY and CDR2 SVGAGI. The germline V and J ends were trimmed by 0 bases and 11 bases, with 10 bases remaining between them. The CDR3 consists of 12 residues. CDR3 sequence (DNA): TGTGCCAGCAGTTACTCCAAGGGACGGGCTTTCTTT. Protein product: CASSYSKGRAFF.

The rearrangement links TRBV5-4 to TRBJ2-7, with 9 nucleotides matching TRBD2. The germline gives CDR1 SGHNT, CDR2 YYREEE (reference sequence). The CDR3 extends over 15 amino acids. V shed 6 bases and J 6 bases; nucleotides not matched to a gene: 13. CDR3 loop: CASTRGSGRPFEQYF. For the CDR3, the DNA is TGTGCCAGCACCCGGGGTAGCGGGAGACCTTTCGAGCAGTACTTC.

V and J are TRBV12-3 or TRBV12-4 and TRBJ1-5; the D gene is possibly TRBD1 (5 bases). Trimming removed 3 bases from V and 6 bases from J, with 9 bases in between. The CDR3 totals 13 residues. CDR3 in DNA: TGTGCCAGCAGTTTTGGGGGAGGTCAGCCCCAGCATTTT. Translation: CASSFGGGQPQHF.

The chain carries TRBV28 and TRBJ2-1, with 11 bases that match TRBD1. CDR3 length: 14 residues. The germline V gene encodes CDR1 MDHEN and CDR2 SYDVKM. V was clipped by 6 bases and J by 10 bases; unmatched bases: 8. The CDR3 region is CASSEDRGLREQFF. In DNA, the CDR3 is TGTGCCAGCAGCGAGGACAGGGGGCTGAGGGAGCAGTTCTTC.

The genes are TRBV6-5 and TRBJ2-1, with TRBD2 matching over 12 bases. The CDR3 length is 13 residues. The trim removed 8 bases at V and 7 bases at J, leaving 3 bases unmatched. CDR1 MNHEY and CDR2 SVGAGI come from the germline V gene. The CDR3 sequence: CASGLAGSNEQFF. CDR3 coding DNA: TGTGCCAGCGGACTAGCGGGATCTAATGAGCAGTTCTTC.

This rearrangement joins TRBV5-1 to TRBJ1-5; 9 nucleotides line up with TRBD1. The CDR3 length is 15 residues. After removal of 4 bases from V and 5 bases from J, the junction contained 7 bases not matched to a gene. Germline-derived CDR1 and CDR2 are SGHRS and YFSETQ. CDR3 nucleotides: TGCGCCAGCAGCGCGGGGGGACAGGGCTATCAGCCCCAGCATTTT. It specifies CASSAGGQGYQPQHF.

The chain combines TRBV5-1 with TRBJ1-5; D ambiguous. Deletions cut 0 bases from V and 0 bases from J, with 7 bases between. The CDR3 is 15 residues long. Germline assignment: CDR1 SGHRS and CDR2 YFSETQ. CDR3 DNA sequence: TGCGCCAGCAGCTTGGACAGTTATAGCAATCAGCCCCAGCATTTT. Translating gives CASSLDSYSNQPQHF.

The count of this clone is one. The genes are TRBV19 and TRBJ2-7, with D perhaps matching TRBD2 (5 bases). The CDR3 contains 14 residues. V gave up 5 bases and J gave up 0 bases, with 11 bases separating them. CDR1 and CDR2 from the germline V gene are LNHDA and SQIVND (reference sequence). In DNA, the CDR3 is TGTGCCAGTAGTTTTGGTGGGAGCTCCTACGAGCAGTACTTC. Encoded protein: CASSFGGSSYEQYF.

Remarks on this clone: Other nucleotide sequences from this sample produce the same CDR3. V is TRBV20-1 and J is TRBJ2-7; D is unclear. The CDR3 covers 11 residues. Deletions cut 0 bases from V and 4 bases from J, with 4 bases between. Germline V gene lookup returns CDR1 DFQATT and CDR2 SNEGSKA (reference sequence). CDR3 nucleotide sequence: TGCAGTGCTAGAGATTTTTACGAGCAGTACTTC. It encodes CSARDFYEQYF.

The rearrangement links TRBV19 to TRBJ1-3, with 7 bases aligning to TRBD1. V shed 3 bases, J shed 3 bases, and the junction held 8 bases outside the gene matches. CDR3 size: 16 residues. Germline CDR1 reads LNHDA; CDR2 reads SQIVND (reference sequence). The chain's CDR3 is CASSIVGQALGNTIYF. Here the CDR3 DNA reads TGTGCCAGTAGTATCGTCGGACAGGCCCTTGGAAACACCATATATTTT. Full variable domain (missing parts from reference TRBV19 and TRBJ1-3): DGGITQSPKYLFRKEGQNVTLSCEQNLNHDAMYWYRQDPGQGLRLIYYSQIVNDFQKGDIAEGYSVSREKKESFPLTVTSAQKNPTAFYLCASSIVGQALGNTIYFGEGSWLTVV.

This rearrangement joins TRBV11-3 to TRBJ2-2; D gene unclear. Trimming took 4 bases from V and 4 from J, leaving 13 bases between them. The CDR3 totals 15 residues. Looked up from germline, CDR1 is SGHNT and CDR2 is YENEEA. The DNA for the CDR3 is TGTGCCAGCAGCTCCCAAAATGGGCTCACCGGGGAGCTGTTTTTT. As protein: CASSSQNGLTGELFF.

V is TRBV27 and J is TRBJ1-4; no reliable D call. Deletions cut 5 bases from V and 8 bases from J, with 9 bases between. The CDR3 spans 12 residues. Germline CDR1 reads MNHEY; CDR2 reads SMNVEV (reference sequence). CDR3 coding DNA: TGTGCCAGCAGTCATCGGGAAGAAAAACTGTTTTTT. As protein: CASSHREEKLFF.

This chain connects TRBV5-5 to TRBJ2-7; 8 bases are shared with TRBD1. The ends lost 4 bases at V and 4 bases at J; junction bases unmatched: 10. This CDR3 comprises 15 residues. Looked up from germline, CDR1 is SGHKS and CDR2 is YYEKEE (reference sequence). The DNA for the CDR3 is TGTGCCAGCAGCCCTACAGGGGGGCTTGAGTACGAGCAGTACTTC. Translated: CASSPTGGLEYEQYF.

The CDR3 region is CASSRPRLAGGRGGELFF. Here the CDR3 DNA reads TGTGCCAGCAGCCGCCCTCGGCTAGCGGGAGGACGAGGCGGGGAGCTGTTTTTT. The J gene is TRBJ2-2, the V gene TRBV7-2; the match to TRBD2 covers 11 bases. The V gene end was trimmed by 5 bases and the J gene end by 7 bases; junction bases not matched to a gene: 15. CDR3 size: 18 residues. CDR1 is SGHTA, CDR2 FQGNSA, per germline.